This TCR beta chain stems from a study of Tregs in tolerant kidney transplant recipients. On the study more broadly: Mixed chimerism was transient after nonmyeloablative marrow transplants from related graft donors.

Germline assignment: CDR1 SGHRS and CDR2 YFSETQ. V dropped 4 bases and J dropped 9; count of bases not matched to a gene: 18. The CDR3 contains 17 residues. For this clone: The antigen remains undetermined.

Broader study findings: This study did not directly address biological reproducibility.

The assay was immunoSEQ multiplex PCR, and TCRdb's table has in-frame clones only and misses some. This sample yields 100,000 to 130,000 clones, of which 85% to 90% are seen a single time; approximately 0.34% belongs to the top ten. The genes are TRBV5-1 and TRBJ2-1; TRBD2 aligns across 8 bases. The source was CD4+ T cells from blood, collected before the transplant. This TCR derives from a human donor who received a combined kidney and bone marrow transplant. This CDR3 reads CASSPSTGTRGHAEQFF. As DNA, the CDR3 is TGCGCCAGCAGCCCCTCGACCGGGACTAGAGGGCACGCTGAGCAGTTCTTC.